The present T cell receptor beta chain was sequenced within a study of blood T cells in healthy people across ages. Study-level points and caveats: With naive T cell percentage, TCR beta diversity showed a strong correlation. While age rose, TCR beta diversity per million T cells dropped in a roughly linear way.

CDR3 length: 15 residues. Trimming left V 1 base short and J 4 bases short, with 17 bases between. Germline V lookup: CDR1 DFQATT, CDR2 SNEGSKA (reference sequence). Whenever a sample was processed, at least 6.5 million PBMCs were isolated. Remarks on this clonotype: What it binds is unknown.

Combining a sample-barcoded 5' primer with a J-beta primer mix, a second PCR ran for about 7 to 11 cycles. A single record per CDR3 protein comes from TCRdb applying MiXCR to the 5' RACE reads. The sample carries about 640,000 distinct CDR3 sequences, 40% to 45% recorded once. This TCR was sampled from a man older than 75 in good health. The rearrangement uses TRBV20-1 and TRBJ2-7; maybe TRBD2 (7 bases). The sample taken for sequencing was blood. CDR3 DNA: TGCAGTGCTAGAGCAGCGGGACATCGGATTTACGAGCAGTACTTC. Translation: CSARAAGHRIYEQYF.